These 30 T cell receptor beta chains were all obtained from the same sample, sequenced in a study of T cell responses to AZD1222 COVID-19 vaccine. Clones were sequenced by immunoSEQ multiplex PCR, and TCRdb holds only the in-frame ones, with some missing. This sample yields 100,000 to 150,000 clones, of which roughly 88% are seen a single time; approximately 4.5% belongs to the top ten. Sequencing was performed on peripheral blood, taken on day 0 of MenACWY control vaccination. The receptor source for this set is an adult in good health.

The J gene is TRBJ2-3, the V gene TRBV6-2 or TRBV6-3, with D uncertain. Trimming took off 6 bases at V and 2 bases at J, with 6 bases between the two ends. The germline CDR1 and CDR2 sequences are MNHEY and SVGEGT. This CDR3 has 12 amino acids. Written as DNA, the CDR3 is TGTGCCAGCAGCCTTAACACAGATACGCAGTATTTT. Translating gives CASSLNTDTQYF.

The chain uses TRBV4-2 and TRBJ2-7, with 13 bases matching TRBD2. CDR1 is LGHNA and CDR2 is YNFKEQ in the germline V gene. Unmatched junction bases numbered 6, after V lost 2 bases and J lost 2 bases. The CDR3 runs 17 residues. In DNA, the CDR3 is TGTGCCAGCAGCCAACAAGCCGGGACTAGCGGGGCCTACGAGCAGTACTTC. Protein sequence: CASSQQAGTSGAYEQYF.

The chain links TRBV12-3 or TRBV12-4 to TRBJ1-3; D perhaps matches TRBD1 (5 bases). Trimming took off 5 bases at V and 0 bases at J, with 5 bases between the two ends. This CDR3 is 13 amino acids long. The DNA of the CDR3 is TGTGCCAGCAGTCAGGGCTCTGGAAACACCATATATTTT. It specifies CASSQGSGNTIYF.

The CDR3 coding sequence is TGCAGCGTTGGGCGGGAAGTCTACAATGAGCAGTTCTTC. It translates to CSVGREVYNEQFF. The rearrangement links TRBV29-1 to TRBJ2-1; D may be TRBD2 (6 bases). Trimming left V 4 bases short and J 3 bases short, with 10 bases between. Germline V gives CDR1 SQVTM, CDR2 ANQGSEA. This CDR3 has 13 residues.

The chain carries TRBV7-9 and TRBJ1-4, with 9 bases lining up with TRBD1. Germline values: CDR1 SEHNR, CDR2 FQNEAQ (reference sequence). Trimming removed 8 bases from V and 3 bases from J; junction bases left unmatched: 4. This CDR3 has 14 amino acids. The CDR3 sequence: CASQDRGANEKLFF. CDR3 DNA: TGTGCCAGCCAAGACAGGGGGGCTAATGAAAAACTGTTTTTT.

This chain connects TRBV2 to TRBJ2-4; no clear D gene. The germline gives CDR1 SNHLY, CDR2 FYNNEI. The V gene lost 6 bases and the J gene lost 0 bases, with 9 bases spanning the gap. CDR3 size: 14 residues. CDR3 nucleotides: TGTGCCAGCAGGGCGGATCTAGCCAAAAACATTCAGTACTTC. Translation gives CASRADLAKNIQYF. Full variable domain (remainder filled in from reference TRBV2 and TRBJ2-4): EPEVTQTPSHQVTQMGQEVILRCVPISNHLYFYWYRQILGQKVEFLVSFYNNEISEKSEIFDDQFSVERPDGSNFTLKIRSTKLEDSAMYFCASRADLAKNIQYFGAGTRLSVL.

The chain is built from TRBV7-6 and TRBJ1-3; maybe TRBD1 (6 bases). The CDR3 extends over 15 amino acids. V shed 1 base and J shed 3 bases, with 10 bases lying between them. Germline V gives CDR1 SGHVS, CDR2 FNYEAQ. The CDR3 loop reads CASSLGGQFGNTIYF. The CDR3 region has the DNA TGTGCCAGCAGCTTAGGAGGACAGTTTGGAAACACCATATATTTT.

This clone was found once. The V gene is TRBV7-9, the J gene TRBJ1-4; D perhaps matches TRBD1 (6 bases). Trimming removed 3 bases from V and 1 base from J, with 12 bases in between. This CDR3 spans 16 amino acids. Germline V gives CDR1 SEHNR, CDR2 FQNEAQ (reference sequence). CDR3 in amino acids: CASSLDSEGTNEKLFF. The CDR3 nucleotides read TGTGCCAGCAGCTTGGACAGTGAGGGAACTAATGAAAAACTGTTTTTT.

CDR3 bases: TGTGCCAGCAGCCAAGCCTCAGGAACCACTAATGAAAAACTGTTTTTT. It is translated as CASSQASGTTNEKLFF. This chain joins TRBV4-2 and TRBJ1-4; the D is unclear. CDR1 and CDR2 (germline): LGHNA, YNFKEQ. The CDR3 has 16 residues. V was pared by 1 base and J by 2 bases, with 11 bases between.

The J gene is TRBJ2-5, the V gene TRBV28; 7 positions agree with TRBD2. The V gene end was trimmed by 5 bases and the J gene end by 5 bases; junction bases not matched to a gene: 11. The CDR3 totals 15 residues. The germline V gene has CDR1 MDHEN and CDR2 SYDVKM. The CDR3 DNA reads as TGTGCCAGCAGTCTCCCGACTAGCCGCCCGGAGACCCAGTACTTC. This encodes CASSLPTSRPETQYF. Supplemented by reference TRBV28 and TRBJ2-5, the full variable domain reads DVKVTQSSRYLVKRTGEKVFLECVQDMDHENMFWYRQDPGLGLRLIYFSYDVKMKEKGDIPEGYSVSREKKERFSLILESASTNQTSMYLCASSLPTSRPETQYFGPGTRLLVL.

The CDR3 reads CASSIGDTRQPQHF. CDR3 nucleotide sequence: TGTGCCAGTAGTATCGGGGACACAAGGCAGCCCCAGCATTTT. This sequence joins TRBV19 and TRBJ1-5; perhaps TRBD1 as D (6 bases). The CDR3 contains 14 residues. The germline V gene has CDR1 LNHDA and CDR2 SQIVND (reference sequence). V was clipped by 3 bases and J by 7 bases, with 13 bases between them.

By proportion, this clone is large. The rearrangement links TRBV4-1 to TRBJ2-1, with 9 bases lining up with TRBD2. Germline CDR1 reads MGHRA; CDR2 reads YSYEKL. CDR3 length: 17 amino acids. Unmatched junction bases numbered 9, after V lost 2 bases and J lost 4 bases. CDR3 sequence: CASSQYTPLAGYNEQFF. Written as DNA, the CDR3 is TGCGCCAGCAGCCAATATACCCCGCTAGCGGGGTACAATGAGCAGTTCTTC.

The V gene is TRBV28, the J gene TRBJ2-7, with 10 positions matching TRBD2. V was pared by 5 bases and J by 0 bases, with 16 bases of the junction left unmatched. Germline V gene sequence: CDR1 MDHEN, CDR2 SYDVKM. There are 19 residues in the CDR3. DNA for the CDR3: TGTGCCAGCAGTGCGGGACTAGCGCCATTACGAAGTAGCTCCTACGAGCAGTACTTC. The encoded protein is CASSAGLAPLRSSSYEQYF. The full variable domain, rest sourced from reference TRBV28 and TRBJ2-7, is DVKVTQSSRYLVKRTGEKVFLECVQDMDHENMFWYRQDPGLGLRLIYFSYDVKMKEKGDIPEGYSVSREKKERFSLILESASTNQTSMYLCASSAGLAPLRSSSYEQYFGPGTRLTVT.

CDR3 in DNA: TGTGCCAGCAGTGTCCACAGCAACACTGAAGCTTTCTTT. Translation gives CASSVHSNTEAFF. The rearrangement uses TRBV2 and TRBJ1-1, with D unresolved. There are 13 residues in the CDR3. Between the trimmed V and J ends, which lost 4 bases and 2 bases, there was a span of 8 bases. The germline CDR1 and CDR2 sequences are SNHLY and FYNNEI.

This chain links TRBV5-4 with TRBJ1-1; 7 bases fit TRBD1. The CDR3 spans 15 residues. In germline, CDR1 is SGHNT, CDR2 YYREEE (reference sequence). V gave up 1 base and J gave up 7 bases; unmatched junction bases: 10. DNA of the CDR3: TGTGCCAGCAGCTTGTACGGCAGGGGGAGTGGTGAAGCTTTCTTT. The encoded protein is CASSLYGRGSGEAFF.

The gene calls are TRBV3-1 (or the pseudogene TRBV3-2) and TRBJ2-7; the D gene is possibly TRBD1 (5 bases). The CDR3 length is 14 residues. The V gene lost 5 bases and the J gene lost 2 bases, with 13 bases spanning the gap. Per germline, CDR1 LGHDT and CDR2 YNNKEL (reference sequence). CDR3 coding DNA: TGTGCCAGCAGCGAGAGTACAGGAGCCTACGAGCAGTACTTC. It specifies CASSESTGAYEQYF.

The chain employs TRBV27 and TRBJ2-1; TRBD2 aligns across 11 bases. With V trimmed by 7 bases and J by 10 bases, 12 bases remained unmatched. Germline V CDR1 and CDR2: MNHEY, SMNVEV (reference sequence). The CDR3 is 15 amino acids. The CDR3 sequence: CASTTRGLADSEQFF. The DNA for the CDR3 is TGTGCCAGCACTACACGGGGACTAGCGGACAGCGAGCAGTTCTTC.

The table lists this clone with a count of one. The rearrangement links TRBV11-3 to TRBJ1-2; tentatively, D is TRBD1 (5 bases). The germline gives CDR1 SGHNT, CDR2 YENEEA. The V end was cut by 5 bases, the J end by 4 bases, with 14 bases between. The length of the CDR3 is 14 residues. For the CDR3, the DNA is TGTGCCAGCAGCCCCCCGGGACGGGGCTATGGCTACACCTTC. Translating it yields CASSPPGRGYGYTF. The full variable domain, in which reference TRBV11-3 and TRBJ1-2 provide the parts outside the CDR3, is EAGVVQSPRYKIIEKKQPVAFWCNPISGHNTLYWYLQNLGQGPELLIRYENEEAVDDSQLPKDRFSAERLKGVDSTLKIQPAELGDSAVYLCASSPPGRGYGYTFGSGTRLTVV.

This chain joins TRBV28 and TRBJ2-7; 7 positions match TRBD1. Germline V gene data show CDR1 as MDHEN and CDR2 as SYDVKM. V trimming: 5 bases; J trimming: 2 bases; junction bases outside the gene matches: 6. The CDR3 sequence is 14 residues long. The CDR3 protein is CASSQTGLPYEQYV. CDR3 DNA sequence: TGTGCCAGCAGTCAGACAGGGCTGCCCTACGAGCAGTACGTC.

The V call is TRBV6-5, the J call TRBJ2-5; unclear D gene. From germline, CDR1 is MNHEY and CDR2 SVGAGI. V was clipped by 0 bases and J by 5 bases, with 7 bases between them. This CDR3 spans 13 amino acids. The DNA for the CDR3 is TGTGCCAGCAGTTACTCTTCGGTTGAGACCCAGTACTTC. Translation gives CASSYSSVETQYF.

CDR3 nucleotide sequence: TGTGCCAGCAGCTTGGGCGGTCTAGCCTACGAGCAGTACTTC. Its protein product is CASSLGGLAYEQYF. The V and J genes are TRBV7-2 and TRBJ2-7; D is unclear. In germline, CDR1 is SGHTA, CDR2 FQGNSA. The CDR3 runs to 14 residues. The ends were cut back, 3 bases at V and 2 bases at J, with 11 bases in the middle.

The chain uses TRBV29-1 and TRBJ1-5; D unresolved. The germline V and J ends were trimmed by 6 bases and 2 bases, with 8 bases remaining between them. This CDR3 contains 12 residues. CDR1 and CDR2 (germline): SQVTM, ANQGSEA. CDR3 residues: CSVLWGNQPQHF. DNA of the CDR3: TGCAGCGTACTATGGGGCAATCAGCCCCAGCATTTT. Supplemented by reference TRBV29-1 and TRBJ1-5, the full variable domain reads SAVISQKPSRDICQRGTSLTIQCQVDSQVTMMFWYRQQPGQSLTLIATANQGSEATYESGFVIDKFPISRPNLTFSTLTVSNMSPEDSSIYLCSVLWGNQPQHFGDGTRLSIL.

This chain links TRBV5-8 with TRBJ1-5, with D possibly matching TRBD1 (6 bases). CDR1 is SGHTS, CDR2 YDEGEE, per germline. Trimming took off 3 bases at V and 4 bases at J, with 14 bases between the two ends. The CDR3 has 15 residues. The CDR3 sequence is CASSYRGQRNQPQHF. The CDR3, as DNA: TGTGCCAGCAGCTACAGAGGACAGAGGAATCAGCCCCAGCATTTT.

The V gene is TRBV18, the J gene TRBJ1-1; D uncertain. From germline, CDR1 is KGHSH and CDR2 LQKENI. V was shortened by 4 bases and J by 3 bases, with 6 bases between the two germline ends. CDR3 length: 12 residues. The CDR3 DNA follows: TGTGCCAGCTCACGGGCAGACACTGAAGCTTTCTTT. Amino acids: CASSRADTEAFF.

This clone was found a few times. The rearrangement joins TRBV19 to TRBJ1-4; unclear D gene. In germline, CDR1 is LNHDA, CDR2 SQIVND (reference sequence). The CDR3 is 14 amino acids. The ends were cut back, 7 bases at V and 4 bases at J, with 13 bases in the middle. The CDR3 DNA reads TGTGCCAGTAATAACGTAATCGGTAATGAAAAACTGTTTTTT. Residues: CASNNVIGNEKLFF.

J is TRBJ2-2 and V is TRBV11-1; unclear D gene. V lost 3 bases and J 2 bases, leaving 7 bases between the germline ends. The CDR3 extends over 14 amino acids. From germline, CDR1 is SGHAT and CDR2 FQDESV (reference sequence). CDR3: CASSFDGNTGELFF. The CDR3 region has the DNA TGTGCCAGCAGCTTCGACGGCAACACCGGGGAGCTGTTTTTT. The full variable domain, its missing parts supplied by reference TRBV11-1 and TRBJ2-2, is EAEVAQSPRYKITEKSQAVAFWCDPISGHATLYWYRQILGQGPELLVQFQDESVVDDSQLPKDRFSAERLKGVDSTLKIQPAELGDSAMYLCASSFDGNTGELFFGEGSRLTVL.

The chain employs TRBV29-1 and TRBJ2-3; 13 nucleotides match TRBD2. Germline trimming cut 6 bases from V and 1 base from J; bases unmatched to any gene: 4. The CDR3 consists of 15 residues. Per the germline V gene, CDR1 is SQVTM and CDR2 is ANQGSEA. CDR3 region: CSVAGTSGGTDTQYF. For the CDR3, the DNA is TGCAGCGTGGCCGGGACTAGCGGGGGCACAGATACGCAGTATTTT.

V gene TRBV7-9 combines with J gene TRBJ2-2, with D unresolved. The CDR3 consists of 15 residues. Trimming stripped 5 bases from V and 6 bases from J, with 16 bases between. Germline V lookup: CDR1 SEHNR, CDR2 FQNEAQ (reference sequence). CDR3 loop: CASSRVGEDAGELFF. The CDR3, as DNA: TGTGCCAGCAGCCGAGTTGGTGAGGATGCCGGGGAGCTGTTTTTT. Variable domain in full (rest from reference TRBV7-9 and TRBJ2-2): DTGVSQNPRHKITKRGQNVTFRCDPISEHNRLYWYRQTLGQGPEFLTYFQNEAQLEKSRLLSDRFSAERPKGSFSTLEIQRTEQGDSAMYLCASSRVGEDAGELFFGEGSRLTVL.

The rearrangement links TRBV5-1 to TRBJ1-2; 7 bases are shared with TRBD1. Germline CDR1 SGHRS, CDR2 YFSETQ. This CDR3 spans 14 amino acids. V was pared by 3 bases and J by 6 bases, with 8 bases of the junction left unmatched. The CDR3 DNA reads TGCGCCAGCAGCTCCCGACAGGGTTTGGATGGCTACACCTTC. Translating gives CASSSRQGLDGYTF. The entire variable domain, with the rest obtained from reference TRBV5-1 and TRBJ1-2, is as follows: KAGVTQTPRYLIKTRGQQVTLSCSPISGHRSVSWYQQTPGQGLQFLFEYFSETQRNKGNFPGRFSGRQFSNSRSEMNVSTLELGDSALYLCASSSRQGLDGYTFGSGTRLTVV.

This rearrangement joins TRBV4-2 to TRBJ1-5, with TRBD1 matching over 12 bases. V shed 3 bases, J shed 6 bases, and the junction held 3 bases outside the gene matches. CDR1 is LGHNA, CDR2 YNFKEQ, per germline. CDR3 length equals 15 residues. The CDR3 loop reads CASSQGTGGGQPQHF. CDR3 coding DNA: TGTGCCAGCAGCCAGGGGACAGGGGGCGGTCAGCCCCAGCATTTT.